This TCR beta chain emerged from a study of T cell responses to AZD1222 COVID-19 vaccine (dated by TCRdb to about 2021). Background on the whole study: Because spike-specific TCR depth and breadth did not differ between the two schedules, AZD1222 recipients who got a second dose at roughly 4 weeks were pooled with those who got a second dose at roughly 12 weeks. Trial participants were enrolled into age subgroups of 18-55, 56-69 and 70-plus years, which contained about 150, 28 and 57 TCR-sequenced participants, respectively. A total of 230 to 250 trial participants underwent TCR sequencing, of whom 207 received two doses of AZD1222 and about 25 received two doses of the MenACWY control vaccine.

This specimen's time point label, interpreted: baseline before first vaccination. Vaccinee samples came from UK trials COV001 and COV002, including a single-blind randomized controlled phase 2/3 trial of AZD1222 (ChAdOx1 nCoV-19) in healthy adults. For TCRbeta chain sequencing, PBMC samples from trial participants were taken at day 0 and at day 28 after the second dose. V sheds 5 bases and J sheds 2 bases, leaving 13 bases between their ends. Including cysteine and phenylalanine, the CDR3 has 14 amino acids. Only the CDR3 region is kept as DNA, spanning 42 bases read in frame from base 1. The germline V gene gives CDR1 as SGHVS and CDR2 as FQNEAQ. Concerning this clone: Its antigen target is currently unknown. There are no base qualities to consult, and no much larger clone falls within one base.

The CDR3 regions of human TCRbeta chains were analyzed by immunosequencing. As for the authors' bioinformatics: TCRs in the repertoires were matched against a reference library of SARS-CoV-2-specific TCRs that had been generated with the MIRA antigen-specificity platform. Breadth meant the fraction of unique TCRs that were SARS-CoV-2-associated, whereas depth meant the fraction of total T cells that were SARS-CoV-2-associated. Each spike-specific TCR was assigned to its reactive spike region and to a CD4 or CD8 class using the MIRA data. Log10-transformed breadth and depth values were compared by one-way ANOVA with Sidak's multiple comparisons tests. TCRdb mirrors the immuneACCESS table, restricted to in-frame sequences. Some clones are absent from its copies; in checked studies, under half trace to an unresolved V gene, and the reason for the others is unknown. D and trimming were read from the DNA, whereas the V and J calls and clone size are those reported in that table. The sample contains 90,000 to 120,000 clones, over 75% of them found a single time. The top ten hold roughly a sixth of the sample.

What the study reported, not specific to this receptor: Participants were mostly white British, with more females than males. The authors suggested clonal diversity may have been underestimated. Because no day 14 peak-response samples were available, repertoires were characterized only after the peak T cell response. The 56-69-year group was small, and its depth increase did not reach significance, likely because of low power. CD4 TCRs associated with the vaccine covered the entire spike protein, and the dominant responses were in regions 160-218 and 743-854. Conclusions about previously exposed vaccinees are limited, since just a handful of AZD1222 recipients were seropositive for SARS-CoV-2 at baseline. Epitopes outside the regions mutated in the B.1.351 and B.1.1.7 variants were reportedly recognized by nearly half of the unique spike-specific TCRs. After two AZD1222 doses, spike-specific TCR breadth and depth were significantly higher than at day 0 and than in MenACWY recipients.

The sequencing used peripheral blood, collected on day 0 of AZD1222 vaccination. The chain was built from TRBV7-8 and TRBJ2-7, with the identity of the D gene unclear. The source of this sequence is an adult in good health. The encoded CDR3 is CASSPKTPTYEQYF. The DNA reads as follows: TGTGCCAGCAGCCCTAAGACCCCAACCTACGAGCAGTACTTC.